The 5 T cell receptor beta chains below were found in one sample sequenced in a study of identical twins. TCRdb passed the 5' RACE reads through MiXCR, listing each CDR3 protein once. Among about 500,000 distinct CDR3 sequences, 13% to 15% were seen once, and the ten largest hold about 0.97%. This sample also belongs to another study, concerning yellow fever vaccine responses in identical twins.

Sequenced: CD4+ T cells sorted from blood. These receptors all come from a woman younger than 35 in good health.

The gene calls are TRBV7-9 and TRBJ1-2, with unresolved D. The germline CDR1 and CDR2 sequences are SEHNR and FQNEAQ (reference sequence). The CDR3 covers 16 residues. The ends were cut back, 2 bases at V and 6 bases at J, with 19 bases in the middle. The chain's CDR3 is CASSLSGGQTSNGYTF. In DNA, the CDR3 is TGTGCCAGCAGCTTAAGCGGTGGGCAGACTTCCAATGGCTACACCTTC.

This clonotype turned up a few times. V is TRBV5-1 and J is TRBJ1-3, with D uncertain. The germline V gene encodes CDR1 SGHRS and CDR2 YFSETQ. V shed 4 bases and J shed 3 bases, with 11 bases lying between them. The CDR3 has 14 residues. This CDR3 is CASSTEAGGNTIYF. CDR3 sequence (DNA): TGCGCCAGCAGCACTGAGGCTGGTGGAAACACCATATATTTT.

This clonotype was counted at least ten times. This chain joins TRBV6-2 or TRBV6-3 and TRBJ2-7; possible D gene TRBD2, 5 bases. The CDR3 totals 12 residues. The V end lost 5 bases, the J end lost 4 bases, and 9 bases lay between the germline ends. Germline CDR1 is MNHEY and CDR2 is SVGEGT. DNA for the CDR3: TGTGCCAGCAGTCGGGGAGCTTACGAGCAGTACTTC. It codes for CASSRGAYEQYF.

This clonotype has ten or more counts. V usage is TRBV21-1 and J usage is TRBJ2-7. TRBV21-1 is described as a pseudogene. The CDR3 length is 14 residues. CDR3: CASSKGSSYGEQYF. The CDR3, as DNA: TGTGCCAGCAGCAAAGGTAGTAGTTATGGCGAGCAGTACTTC.

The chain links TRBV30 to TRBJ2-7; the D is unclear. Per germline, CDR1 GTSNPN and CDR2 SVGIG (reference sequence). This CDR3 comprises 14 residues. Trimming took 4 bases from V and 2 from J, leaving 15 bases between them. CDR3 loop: CAWISRVKTYEQYF. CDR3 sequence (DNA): TGTGCCTGGATTTCTCGAGTCAAAACCTACGAGCAGTACTTC.